A selection of T cell receptor beta chains follows, all from one sample in a study of blood T cell repertoires in COVID-19. Only in-frame clones appear in the TCRdb table, and some are missing; sequencing was by immunoSEQ multiplex PCR. This sample has approximately 450,000 clones, with 70% to 90% found just once. The sample comprised PBMCs or T cells enriched from blood (not recorded which). The receptors were sampled from a woman aged 18 to 35 with acute COVID-19. The CDR3 runs from the conserved cysteine through the conserved F or W. The D gene is left open where the match is weak. The listing skips clone size in some rows; elsewhere it reads once, few, many or a size class.

>.|TRBD1|TRBV19|TRBJ2-5
CASSIRDREETQYF
TGTGCCAGTAGTATTAGGGACAGGGAGGAGACCCAGTACTTC
>.|.|TRBV6-2/TRBV6-3|TRBJ2-3
CASSRGLNTDTQYF
TGTGCCAGCAGCAGGGGACTCAACACAGATACGCAGTATTTT
>.|.|TRBV2|TRBJ2-1
CASTEGTGTYNEQFF
TGTGCCAGCACCGAAGGAACGGGAACCTACAATGAGCAGTTCTTC
>many|TRBD1|TRBV18|TRBJ2-7
CASSPEGAREQYF
TGTGCCAGCTCACCCGAGGGGGCAAGGGAGCAGTACTTC
>few|.|TRBV27|TRBJ1-2
CASSLRGGGYGYTF
TGTGCCAGCAGTTTAAGGGGGGGCGGCTATGGCTACACCTTC
>.|TRBD2|TRBV7-8|TRBJ2-7
CASSLSLSASGSYEQYF
TGTGCCAGCAGCTTATCGTTGTCGGCTAGCGGCTCCTACGAGCAGTACTTC
>.|TRBD1|TRBV4-2|TRBJ2-7
CASSPTSGTGGYEQYF
TGTGCCAGCAGCCCCACGTCCGGGACAGGGGGCTACGAGCAGTACTTC
>.|.|TRBV5-4|TRBJ1-5
CASSLGVRAFGQPQHF
TGTGCCAGCAGCTTGGGTGTGAGGGCATTCGGCCAGCCCCAGCATTTT
>.|TRBD2|TRBV11-2|TRBJ2-1
CASTLGRGIGYNEQFF
TGTGCCAGCACCCTCGGGAGGGGGATCGGTTACAATGAGCAGTTCTTC
>.|TRBD1|TRBV19|TRBJ1-2
CASRATGGAGGYTF
TGTGCCAGTAGAGCGACAGGGGGCGCGGGTGGCTACACCTTC
>.|.|TRBV6-6|TRBJ2-7
CASRHLSFDEQYF
TGTGCCAGCAGACACCTGTCCTTTGACGAGCAGTACTTC
>once|.|TRBV7-9|TRBJ1-1
CASSSNTGMTEAFF
TGTGCCAGCAGCTCAAACACGGGTATGACTGAAGCTTTCTTT
>.|TRBD1|TRBV5-1|TRBJ2-7
CASSWTGGREQYF
TGCGCCAGCAGTTGGACAGGGGGCCGCGAGCAGTACTTC
>once|TRBD2|TRBV7-9|TRBJ2-1
CASRGEERDFISYNEQFF
TGTGCCAGCAGGGGGGAAGAGCGGGACTTTATCTCCTACAATGAGCAGTTCTTC
>.|.|TRBV10-1|TRBJ2-1
CASSESGHSYNEQFF
TGCGCCAGCAGTGAATCGGGTCACTCGTACAATGAGCAGTTCTTC
>.|TRBD2|TRBV11-2|TRBJ2-1
CASSLGAGGDEQFF
TGTGCCAGCAGCTTAGGAGCGGGAGGCGATGAGCAGTTCTTC
>many|.|TRBV4-3|TRBJ2-2
CASSQDTTNTGELFF
TGCGCCAGCAGCCAGGATACTACGAACACCGGGGAGCTGTTTTTT
>.|TRBD1|TRBV4-1|TRBJ1-1
CASSQPGGANTEAFF
TGCGCCAGCAGCCAACCAGGGGGCGCGAACACTGAAGCTTTCTTT
>.|.|TRBV19|TRBJ1-5
CASHGVDRTQHF
TGTGCCAGTCACGGGGTGGATAGGACCCAGCATTTT
>.|.|TRBV25-1|TRBJ1-5
CASRQGDQPQHF
TGTGCCAGCAGGCAGGGTGATCAGCCCCAGCATTTT
>.|TRBD1|TRBV12-3/TRBV12-4|TRBJ2-1
CASSFRGHEQFF
TGTGCCAGCAGTTTCAGGGGGCATGAGCAGTTCTTC
>.|TRBD1|TRBV2|TRBJ2-7
CASRGDRGGGEQYF
TGTGCCAGCAGGGGCGACAGGGGGGGAGGCGAGCAGTACTTC
>.|TRBD1|TRBV6-5|TRBJ2-3
CASSYGQVRDTQYF
TGTGCCAGCAGCTACGGACAGGTTAGGGATACGCAGTATTTT
>.|TRBD1|TRBV5-1|TRBJ2-1
CASSLAQGVSYNEQFF
TGCGCCAGCAGCTTGGCTCAGGGGGTGAGCTACAATGAGCAGTTCTTC
>.|TRBD2|TRBV30|TRBJ2-2
CAWSVRVGGPVGELFF
TGTGCCTGGAGTGTACGGGTGGGAGGGCCGGTCGGGGAGCTGTTTTTT
>.|.|TRBV12-2|TRBJ2-7
CASPTVPYEQYF
TGTGCAAGTCCCACTGTACCCTACGAGCAGTACTTC
>once|TRBD1|TRBV7-9|TRBJ1-2
CASSLQGTANYGYTF
TGTGCCAGCAGCTTACAGGGGACAGCCAACTATGGCTACACCTTC
>.|.|TRBV28|TRBJ2-7
CASSLQGSISSYEQYF
TGTGCCAGCAGTTTACAGGGTTCGATCAGCTCCTACGAGCAGTACTTC
>.|.|TRBV2|TRBJ1-6
CASRWTARPQNSPLHF
TGTGCCAGCAGATGGACAGCTCGTCCCCAAAATTCACCCCTCCACTTT
>once|.|TRBV10-3|TRBJ2-4
CAIRSEQAKNIQYF
TGTGCCATCAGAAGCGAGCAAGCCAAAAACATTCAGTACTTC
>.|.|TRBV3-1/TRBV3-2|TRBJ1-1
CASSQVGGNTEAFF
TGTGCCAGCAGCCAAGTAGGGGGGAACACTGAAGCTTTCTTT
>.|.|TRBV3-1/TRBV3-2|TRBJ1-1
CASSQDTVSDPTFF
TGTGCCAGCAGCCAAGATACGGTCAGCGACCCAACTTTCTTT
>.|.|TRBV6-5|TRBJ2-5
CASSYPIPYRETQYF
TGTGCCAGCAGTTACCCTATTCCGTACAGGGAGACCCAGTACTTC
>.|.|TRBV20-1|TRBJ1-2
CSARGIQGNTF
TGCAGTGCTAGAGGTATCCAGGGGAACACCTTC
>.|.|TRBV18|TRBJ1-1
CASSLSGENTEAFF
TGTGCCAGCTCGCTATCCGGAGAGAACACTGAAGCTTTCTTT
>once|.|TRBV3-1/TRBV3-2|TRBJ1-6
CASSQVVGRGYNSPLHF
TGTGCCAGCAGCCAAGTGGTGGGTAGGGGCTATAATTCACCCCTCCACTTT
>.|.|TRBV21-1|TRBJ2-4
CASSRETGAKNIQYF
TGTGCCAGCAGCAGAGAAACGGGAGCCAAAAACATTCAGTACTTC
>.|.|TRBV30|TRBJ1-6
CAWTRDISYNSPLHF
TGTGCCTGGACCCGGGATATCTCCTATAATTCACCCCTCCACTTT
>once|.|TRBV29-1|TRBJ1-1
CSAQWGHPNTEAFF
TGCAGCGCCCAATGGGGACACCCGAACACTGAAGCTTTCTTT
>.|.|TRBV15|TRBJ2-3
CATSSKGENTDTQYF
TGTGCCACCAGCAGTAAGGGGGAGAACACAGATACGCAGTATTTT
>.|TRBD1|TRBV27|TRBJ2-7
CASSFLDRIYEQYF
TGTGCCAGCAGTTTTTTGGACAGGATTTACGAGCAGTACTTC
>.|TRBD1|TRBV5-1|TRBJ2-3
CASSGPDRADTQYF
TGCGCCAGCAGCGGCCCGGACAGGGCAGATACGCAGTATTTT
>.|TRBD1|TRBV6-5|TRBJ1-2
CASSLGQFYGYTF
TGTGCCAGCAGCCTGGGACAGTTCTATGGCTACACCTTC
>.|.|TRBV9|TRBJ2-3
CASSVTSVDTQYF
TGTGCCAGCAGCGTAACGAGTGTGGATACGCAGTATTTT
>.|TRBD1|TRBV7-9|TRBJ1-2
CASSDGQGLYGYTF
TGTGCCAGCAGTGACGGACAGGGCCTCTATGGCTACACCTTC